The next 14 T cell receptor beta chains were all read from a single sample in a study of OX40 agonist ivuxolimab in advanced cancers. This table comes from immunoSEQ multiplex PCR, and its TCRdb copy is limited to in-frame clones, with some not included. The table records over 60,000 clones, 80% to 90% of them present only once. The sample here was CD4+ or CD8+ T cells sorted from blood, taken in a trial of the OX40 agonist ivuxolimab. All receptors come from an adult with an advanced solid tumor such as melanoma, head and neck, liver or kidney cancer.

V gene TRBV10-1 combines with J gene TRBJ1-2; TRBD1 aligns across 8 bases. CDR3 length: 15 residues. The V segment lost 3 bases and the J segment 3 bases; nucleotides outside the gene matches: 6. Germline assignment: CDR1 WNHNN and CDR2 SYGVQD (reference sequence). CDR3 coding DNA: TGCGCCAGCAGTGAAGGGACAGGCCGCTACTATGGCTACACCTTC. This translates into CASSEGTGRYYGYTF.

The rearrangement links TRBV11-3 to TRBJ2-7; D may correspond to TRBD1 or TRBD2 (5 bases each). This CDR3 region has 12 residues. Trimming took off 0 bases at V and 7 bases at J, with 7 bases between the two ends. CDR1 and CDR2 (germline): SGHNT, YENEEA. This CDR3 reads CASSLEWGEQYF. CDR3 sequence (DNA): TGTGCCAGCAGCTTAGAATGGGGGGAGCAGTACTTC.

This clone was observed a few times. J is TRBJ2-2 and V is TRBV5-1, with D possibly being TRBD2 (5 bases). The ends were cut back, 4 bases at V and 0 bases at J, with 10 bases in the middle. The CDR3 covers 15 residues. The V gene's germline CDR1 is SGHRS and CDR2 YFSETQ. The DNA of the CDR3 is TGCGCCAGCAGCGTCGGACTGGCGAACACCGGGGAGCTGTTTTTT. Protein sequence: CASSVGLANTGELFF.

The sample holds a few counts of this clone. The chain carries TRBV2 and TRBJ2-1; D may match TRBD1 or TRBD2 (5 bases each). Germline values: CDR1 SNHLY, CDR2 FYNNEI. The CDR3 length is 15 residues. The V end lost 5 bases, the J end lost 4 bases, and 15 bases lay between the germline ends. The CDR3 bases are TGTGCCAGCAGTCTAACCGGGACCCAGTACAATGAGCAGTTCTTC. Residues: CASSLTGTQYNEQFF.

The gene calls are TRBV5-1 and TRBJ2-5, with no clear D. The CDR3 extends over 15 amino acids. V lost 0 bases to trimming and J lost 4 bases, with 13 bases between them. Germline CDR1 is SGHRS and CDR2 is YFSETQ. The CDR3 loop is CASSLVGQPGETQYF. The CDR3 coding sequence is TGCGCCAGCAGCTTGGTAGGCCAGCCGGGAGAGACCCAGTACTTC.

J is TRBJ2-5 and V is TRBV15; D may match TRBD1 or TRBD2 (5 bases each). V was clipped by 0 bases and J by 1 base, with 9 bases between them. Germline V gene data show CDR1 as LNHNV and CDR2 as YYDKDF (reference sequence). CDR3 size: 15 residues. The CDR3 region has the DNA TGTGCCACCAGCAGAGATAGAGGGACCCAAGAGACCCAGTACTTC. Translating gives CATSRDRGTQETQYF. The entire variable domain, with the rest obtained from reference TRBV15 and TRBJ2-5, is as follows: DAMVIQNPRYQVTQFGKPVTLSCSQTLNHNVMYWYQQKSSQAPKLLFHYYDKDFNNEADTPDNFQSRRPNTSFCFLDIRSPGLGDTAMYLCATSRDRGTQETQYFGPGTRLLVL.

The chain is built from TRBV11-1 and TRBJ1-1; D possibly corresponds to TRBD1 (6 bases). V shed 5 bases and J shed 1 base, with 8 bases lying between them. The CDR3 length is 13 residues. CDR1 SGHAT and CDR2 FQDESV come from the germline V gene (reference sequence). The CDR3 loop is CASSQQGNTEAFF. CDR3 in DNA: TGTGCCAGCAGCCAACAGGGGAACACTGAAGCTTTCTTT.

V gene TRBV4-3 combines with J gene TRBJ2-2; D not certain. The CDR3 covers 14 residues. Trimming left V 0 bases short and J 6 bases short, with 8 bases between. Germline lookup yields CDR1 LGHNA and CDR2 YSLEER. The CDR3 DNA sequence: TGCGCCAGCAGCCAAGATGTTGGTGCCGGGGAGCTGTTTTTT. It codes for CASSQDVGAGELFF.

On this clone: At one boundary the junction diverges from the germline segment, which might be a read error. J is TRBJ2-1 and V is TRBV15; D not resolved. This CDR3 spans 13 amino acids. Germline V gene data show CDR1 as LNHNV and CDR2 as YYDKDF (reference sequence). This CDR3 is CAASRDSSERRFF. DNA for the CDR3: TGTGCCGCCAGCAGAGATTCTAGTGAAAGGCGGTTCTTC.

The chain employs TRBV6-5 and TRBJ2-7; 10 bases match TRBD1. V lost 6 bases, J lost 6 bases, and 8 bases stayed unmatched. The CDR3 is 14 residues long. Germline V gene lookup returns CDR1 MNHEY and CDR2 SVGAGI. The chain's CDR3 is CASSQHGTGVEQYF. The CDR3 bases are TGTGCCAGCAGCCAACACGGGACAGGGGTCGAGCAGTACTTC.

The V and J genes are TRBV6-5 and TRBJ2-7, with D maybe TRBD1 (5 bases). The V gene lost 6 bases and the J gene lost 6 bases, with 12 bases spanning the gap. This CDR3 has 12 residues. CDR1 is MNHEY, CDR2 SVGAGI, per germline. CDR3 loop: CASSQGLLEQYF. CDR3 coding DNA: TGTGCCAGCAGCCAGGGCCTCCTCGAGCAGTACTTC.

This chain joins TRBV27 and TRBJ1-6; 7 bases are a match to TRBD1. J lost 10 bases, V lost 6 bases, and 6 bases had no gene match. The V gene's germline CDR1 is MNHEY and CDR2 SMNVEV (reference sequence). The CDR3 loop spans 13 amino acids. The CDR3: CASRLHRGSPLHF. The CDR3 nucleotides read TGTGCCAGCAGGCTCCACAGGGGCTCACCCCTCCACTTT.

The V call is TRBV11-1, the J call TRBJ1-2; 8 bases fit TRBD1. From germline, CDR1 is SGHAT and CDR2 FQDESV (reference sequence). There are 14 residues in the CDR3. V lost 5 bases and J lost 4; bases outside the gene matches: 6. CDR3 loop: CASSRGQGPYGYTF. The CDR3 DNA reads TGTGCCAGCAGCCGCGGACAGGGCCCCTATGGCTACACCTTC.

The genes are TRBV4-3 and TRBJ2-7; D gene uncertain. CDR1 and CDR2 from the germline V gene are LGHNA and YSLEER. CDR3 length: 13 residues. V was clipped by 0 bases and J by 2 bases, with 5 bases between them. This chain's CDR3 is CASSQEVAYEQYF. The CDR3 region has the DNA TGCGCCAGCAGCCAAGAGGTCGCCTACGAGCAGTACTTC.